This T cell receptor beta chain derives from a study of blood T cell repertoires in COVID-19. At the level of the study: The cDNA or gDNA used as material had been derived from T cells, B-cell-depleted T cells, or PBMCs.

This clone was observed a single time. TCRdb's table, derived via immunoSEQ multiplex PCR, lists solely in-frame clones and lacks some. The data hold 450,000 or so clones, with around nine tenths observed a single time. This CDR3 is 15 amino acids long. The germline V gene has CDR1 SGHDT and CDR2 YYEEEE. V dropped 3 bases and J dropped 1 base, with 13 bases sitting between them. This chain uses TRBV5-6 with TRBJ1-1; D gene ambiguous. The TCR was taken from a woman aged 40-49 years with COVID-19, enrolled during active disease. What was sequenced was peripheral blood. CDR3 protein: CASSYPEGWNTEAFF. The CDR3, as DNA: TGTGCCAGCAGCTACCCCGAGGGATGGAACACTGAAGCTTTCTTT. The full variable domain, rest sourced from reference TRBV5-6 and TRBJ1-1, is DAGVTQSPTHLIKTRGQQVTLRCSPKSGHDTVSWYQQALGQGPQFIFQYYEEEERQRGNFPDRFSGHQFPNYSSELNVNALLLGDSALYLCASSYPEGWNTEAFFGQGTRLTVV.